A selection of T cell receptor beta chains follows, all from one sample in a study of cytomegalovirus exposure and HLA in healthy donors. TCRdb's copy holds only in-frame clones and misses some; the assay was immunoSEQ multiplex PCR. There are some 150,000 clones in the sample; around two thirds occur only once, and roughly 1.9% lies in the top ten. Material for sequencing was PBMCs. These receptors were obtained from a woman between 55 and 75 years old in good health and CMV-seropositive. Each CDR3 is given with its conserved first and last residue. A D gene is named only where the DNA matches it firmly. Expanded clones are given a class, and other clones once, few, many or no size at all.

CDR3aa,CDR3nt,abundance,j_gene,d_gene,len,v_gene
CASSLDRNNEQFF,TGTGCCAGCAGCTTGGACAGAAACAATGAGCAGTTCTTC,once,TRBJ2-1,NA,13,TRBV5-4
CASSHPERANYGYTF,TGTGCCAGCAGCCATCCGGAGAGGGCTAACTATGGCTACACCTTC,NA,TRBJ1-2,NA,15,TRBV16
CASRLTGQGASEQYF,TGTGCCAGCAGGTTAACGGGACAGGGAGCGTCCGAGCAGTACTTC,NA,TRBJ2-7,NA,15,TRBV21-1
CASSVDSGQPQHF,TGTGCCAGCAGCGTCGACAGTGGGCAGCCCCAGCATTTT,NA,TRBJ1-5,NA,13,TRBV7-2
CASLNRFGNTIYF,TGTGCCAGCCTGAACAGGTTTGGAAACACCATATATTTT,NA,TRBJ1-3,NA,13,TRBV2
CASVTWGGTEAFF,TGTGCCAGCGTCACGTGGGGAGGCACTGAAGCTTTCTTT,NA,TRBJ1-1,NA,13,TRBV27
CASSPQGSNQPQHF,TGTGCCAGCAGCCCCCAGGGTAGCAATCAGCCCCAGCATTTT,NA,TRBJ1-5,NA,14,TRBV5-4
CASSSGTATDTQYF,TGCGCCAGCAGCTCCGGGACAGCCACAGATACGCAGTATTTT,NA,TRBJ2-3,TRBD1,14,TRBV5-1
CASIFSEHEQFF,TGTGCCAGCATCTTTTCGGAGCATGAGCAGTTCTTC,few,TRBJ2-1,NA,12,TRBV2
CASSSGSFNEKLFF,TGTGCCAGCAGCTCGGGGAGCTTTAATGAAAAACTGTTTTTT,NA,TRBJ1-4,NA,14,TRBV7-9
CSARDLETF,TGCAGTGCTAGAGACCTTGAGACCTTC,few,TRBJ1-2,NA,9,TRBV20-1
CASSLRAGVQPQHF,TGTGCCAGCAGTTTAAGGGCGGGAGTTCAGCCCCAGCATTTT,NA,TRBJ1-5,NA,14,TRBV27
CASSEGGARGYTF,TGTGCCAGCAGTGAAGGTGGAGCTCGAGGCTACACCTTC,NA,TRBJ1-2,NA,13,TRBV6-1
CASSLAGAGNTEAFF,TGCGCCAGCAGCTTGGCAGGGGCCGGGAACACTGAAGCTTTCTTT,few,TRBJ1-1,NA,15,TRBV5-1
CASIGPDGSEAFF,TGTGCCAGCATAGGGCCTGATGGGAGTGAAGCTTTCTTT,NA,TRBJ1-1,NA,13,TRBV6-4
CASSPPTGQTTEAFF,TGTGCCAGCTCACCACCGACAGGGCAGACGACTGAAGCTTTCTTT,NA,TRBJ1-1,TRBD1,15,TRBV18
CASSEAGLGNQPQHF,TGTGCCAGCAGTGAAGCAGGACTAGGGAATCAGCCCCAGCATTTT,few,TRBJ1-5,NA,15,TRBV6-1
CASSQGALMAGYTF,TGTGCCAGCAGTCAGGGGGCCCTCATGGCTGGCTACACCTTC,NA,TRBJ1-2,TRBD1,14,TRBV7-2
CASSLVQPYGYTF,TGCGCCAGCAGCTTGGTACAGCCATATGGCTACACCTTC,few,TRBJ1-2,NA,13,TRBV5-1
CASSFLDRGLGEQFF,TGTGCCAGCAGCTTTCTGGACAGGGGGCTCGGTGAGCAGTTCTTC,NA,TRBJ2-1,TRBD1,15,TRBV5-4
CASSLAGAYNEQFF,TGCGCCAGCAGCTTGGCAGGGGCCTACAATGAGCAGTTCTTC,NA,TRBJ2-1,NA,14,TRBV5-1